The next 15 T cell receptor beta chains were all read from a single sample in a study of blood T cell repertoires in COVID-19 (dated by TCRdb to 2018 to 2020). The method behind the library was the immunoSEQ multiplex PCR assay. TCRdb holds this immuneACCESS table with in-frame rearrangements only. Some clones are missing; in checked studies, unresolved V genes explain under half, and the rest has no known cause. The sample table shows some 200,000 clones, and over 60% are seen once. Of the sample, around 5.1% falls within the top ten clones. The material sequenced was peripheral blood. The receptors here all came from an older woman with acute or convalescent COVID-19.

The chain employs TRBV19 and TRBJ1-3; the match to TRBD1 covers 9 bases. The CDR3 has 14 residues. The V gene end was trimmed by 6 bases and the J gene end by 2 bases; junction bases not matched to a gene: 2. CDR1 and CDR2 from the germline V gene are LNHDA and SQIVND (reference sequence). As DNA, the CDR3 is TGTGCCAGTAGCCGACAGGGGGCTGGAAACACCATATATTTT. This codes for CASSRQGAGNTIYF.

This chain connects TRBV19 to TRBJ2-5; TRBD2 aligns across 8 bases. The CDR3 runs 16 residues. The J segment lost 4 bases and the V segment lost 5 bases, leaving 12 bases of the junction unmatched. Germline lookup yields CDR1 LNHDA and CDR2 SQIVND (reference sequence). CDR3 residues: CASSGWGAGEGETQYF. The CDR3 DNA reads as TGTGCCAGTAGTGGATGGGGAGCGGGAGAAGGAGAGACCCAGTACTTC.

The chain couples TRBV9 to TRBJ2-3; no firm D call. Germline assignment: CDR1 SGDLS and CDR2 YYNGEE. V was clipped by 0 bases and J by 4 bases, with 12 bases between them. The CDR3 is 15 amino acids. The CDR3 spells CASSVGGSLPDTQYF. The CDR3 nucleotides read TGTGCCAGCAGCGTAGGAGGCTCCCTGCCAGATACGCAGTATTTT.

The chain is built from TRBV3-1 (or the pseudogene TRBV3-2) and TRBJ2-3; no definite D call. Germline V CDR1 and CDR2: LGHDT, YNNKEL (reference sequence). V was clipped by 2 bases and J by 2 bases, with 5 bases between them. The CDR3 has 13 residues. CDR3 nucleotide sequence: TGTGCCAGCAGCCAATCCAACACAGATACGCAGTATTTT. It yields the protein CASSQSNTDTQYF.

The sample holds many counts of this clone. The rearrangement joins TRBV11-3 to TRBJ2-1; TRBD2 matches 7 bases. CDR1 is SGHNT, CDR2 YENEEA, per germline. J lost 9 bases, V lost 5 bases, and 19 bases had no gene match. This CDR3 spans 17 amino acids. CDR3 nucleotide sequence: TGTGCCAGCAGCCGAGGAGGGGCTAGCGGAAAGAGGGGTGAGCAGTTCTTC. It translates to CASSRGGASGKRGEQFF.

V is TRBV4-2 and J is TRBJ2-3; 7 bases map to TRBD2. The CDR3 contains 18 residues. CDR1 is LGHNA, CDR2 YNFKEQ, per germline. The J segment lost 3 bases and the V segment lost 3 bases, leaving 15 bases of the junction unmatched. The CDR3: CASSHGRASGIGTDTQYF. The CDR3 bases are TGTGCCAGCAGCCACGGACGGGCGAGCGGGATCGGGACAGATACGCAGTATTTT.

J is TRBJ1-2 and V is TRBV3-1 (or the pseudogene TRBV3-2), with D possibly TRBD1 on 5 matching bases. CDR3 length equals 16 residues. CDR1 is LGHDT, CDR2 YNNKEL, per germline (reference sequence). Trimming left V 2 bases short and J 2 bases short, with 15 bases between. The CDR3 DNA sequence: TGTGCCAGCAGCCAATTGGCCGCCGGGGGAAACTATGGCTACACCTTC. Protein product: CASSQLAAGGNYGYTF.

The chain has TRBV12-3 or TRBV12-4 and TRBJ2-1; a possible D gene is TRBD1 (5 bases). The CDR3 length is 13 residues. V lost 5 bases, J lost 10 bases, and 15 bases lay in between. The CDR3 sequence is CASSRRVSREQFF. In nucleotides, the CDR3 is TGTGCCAGCAGTCGCAGGGTTTCGAGAGAGCAGTTCTTC.

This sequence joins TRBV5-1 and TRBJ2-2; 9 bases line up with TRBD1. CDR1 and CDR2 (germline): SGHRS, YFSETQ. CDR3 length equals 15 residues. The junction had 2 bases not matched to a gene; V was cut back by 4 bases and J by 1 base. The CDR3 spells CASSRQGVNTGELFF. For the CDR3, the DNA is TGCGCCAGCAGCAGACAGGGGGTGAACACCGGGGAGCTGTTTTTT.

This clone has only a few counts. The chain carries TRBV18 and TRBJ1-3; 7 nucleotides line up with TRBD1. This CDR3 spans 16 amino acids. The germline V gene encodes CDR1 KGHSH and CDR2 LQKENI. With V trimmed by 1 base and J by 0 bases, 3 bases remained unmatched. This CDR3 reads CASSPQGASSGNTIYF. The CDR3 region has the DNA TGTGCCAGCTCACCACAGGGGGCTAGCTCTGGAAACACCATATATTTT.

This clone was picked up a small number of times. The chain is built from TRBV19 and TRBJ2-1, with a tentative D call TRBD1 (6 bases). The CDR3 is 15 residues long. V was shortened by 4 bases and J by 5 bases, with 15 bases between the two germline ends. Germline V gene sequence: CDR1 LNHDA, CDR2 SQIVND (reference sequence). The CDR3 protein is CASSTQTGKDNEQFF. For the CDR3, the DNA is TGTGCCAGTAGTACCCAGACAGGTAAAGACAATGAGCAGTTCTTC. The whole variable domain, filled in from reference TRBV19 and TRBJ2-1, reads DGGITQSPKYLFRKEGQNVTLSCEQNLNHDAMYWYRQDPGQGLRLIYYSQIVNDFQKGDIAEGYSVSREKKESFPLTVTSAQKNPTAFYLCASSTQTGKDNEQFFGPGTRLTVL.

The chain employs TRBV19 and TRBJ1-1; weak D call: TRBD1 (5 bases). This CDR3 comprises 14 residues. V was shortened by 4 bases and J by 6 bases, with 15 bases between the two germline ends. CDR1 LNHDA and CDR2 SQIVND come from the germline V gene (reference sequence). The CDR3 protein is CASSNAVWGAEAFF. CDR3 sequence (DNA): TGTGCCAGTAGTAACGCCGTCTGGGGGGCTGAAGCTTTCTTT.

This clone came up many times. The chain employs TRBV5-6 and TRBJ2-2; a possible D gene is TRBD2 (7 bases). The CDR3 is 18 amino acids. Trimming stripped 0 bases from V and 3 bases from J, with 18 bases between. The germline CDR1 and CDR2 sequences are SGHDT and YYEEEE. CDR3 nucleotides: TGTGCCAGCAGCTTGGAGGGTACGGGGGGCGCGTACACCGGGGAGCTGTTTTTT. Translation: CASSLEGTGGAYTGELFF.

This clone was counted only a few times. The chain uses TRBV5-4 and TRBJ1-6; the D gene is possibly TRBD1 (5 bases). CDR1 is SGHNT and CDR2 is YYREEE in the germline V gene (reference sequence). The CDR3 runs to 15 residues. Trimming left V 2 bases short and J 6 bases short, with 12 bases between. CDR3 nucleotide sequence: TGTGCCAGCAGCTTAGCAGGGCAGATTAATTCACCCCTCCACTTT. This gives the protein CASSLAGQINSPLHF.

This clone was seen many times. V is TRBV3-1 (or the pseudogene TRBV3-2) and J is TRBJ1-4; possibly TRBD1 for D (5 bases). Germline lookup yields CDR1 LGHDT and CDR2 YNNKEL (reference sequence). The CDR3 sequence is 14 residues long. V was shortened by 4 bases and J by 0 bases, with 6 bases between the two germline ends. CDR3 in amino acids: CASSRTTTNEKLFF. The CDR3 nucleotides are TGTGCCAGCAGCCGGACAACAACTAATGAAAAACTGTTTTTT.